Given below is one T cell receptor (beta chain) in context. The sample originates from a study of blood T cell repertoires in COVID-19. Study in general: Samples came from the United States, Italy and Spain, spanning acute and convalescent COVID-19. In each case, the material was cDNA or gDNA derived from T cells, B-cell-depleted T cells, or PBMCs.

Germline loops: CDR1 SGHAT, CDR2 FQNNGV. The CDR3 has 17 residues. Losses at the gene ends were 4 bases for V and 1 base for J; bases not matched to a gene: 13. Original processing methods: Estimates of nucleated cell counts were drawn from the amplification of reference gene primers. Sequenced by immunoSEQ multiplex PCR; TCRdb stores in-frame clones only, minus some. That table is the source of V, J and clone size, and D and trimming were worked out from the DNA. The sample lists approximately 170,000 clones, 80% to 90% occurring once. Sequencing was done on a sample of peripheral blood. This receptor was identified in a man between 18 and 35 years old who had recovered from COVID-19. The gene calls are TRBV11-2 and TRBJ2-7; 7 bases map to TRBD2. DNA for the CDR3: TGTGCCAGCAGCTCCACGCCCCCGGGCGGGGGTTCCTACGAGCAGTACTTC. This encodes CASSSTPPGGGSYEQYF.